The entry below describes one T cell receptor beta chain. Its antigen is unknown. This sample is drawn from a study of identical twins. MiXCR was run by TCRdb on the 5' RACE reads, yielding one entry per CDR3 protein. The sample includes roughly 230,000 distinct CDR3 sequences, around 8.3% of them seen just once. The germline CDR1 and CDR2 sequences are SGHRS and YFSETQ. Trimming removed 0 bases from V and 6 bases from J, with 15 bases in between. CDR3 length: 15 residues. General study findings and limits: Twin sharing of out-of-frame TCR alpha was underestimated by models in monozygotic pairs. Abundant beta clonotypes from cord blood bore fewer insertions; memory repertoires lacked this pattern.

These records were also assigned to another study, of yellow fever vaccine responses in identical twins.

This clonotype originated in a woman between 18 and 29 years old in good health. The source material was CD8+ T cells sorted from blood. The J gene is TRBJ1-1, the V gene TRBV5-1, with D maybe TRBD1 (5 bases). The CDR3 spells CASSLVGGVIAEAFF. The CDR3 DNA sequence: TGCGCCAGCAGCTTGGTTGGGGGGGTAATCGCTGAAGCTTTCTTT.